These 10 T cell receptor beta chains were sequenced from one sample in a study of T cell responses to AZD1222 COVID-19 vaccine. Clones were read by immunoSEQ multiplex PCR, and TCRdb kept only the in-frame ones, dropping some. Among about 120,000 clones listed, around 87% were seen once. This specimen consisted of peripheral blood, obtained 28 days after the second AZD1222 dose. These receptors were obtained from an adult who received the AZD1222 COVID-19 vaccine.

The chain combines TRBV18 with TRBJ1-5; D call uncertain. V was shortened by 5 bases and J by 0 bases, with 17 bases between the two germline ends. This CDR3 spans 17 amino acids. In germline, CDR1 is KGHSH, CDR2 LQKENI. Here the CDR3 reads CASSNSAGPDSNQPQHF. In DNA form, the CDR3 reads TGTGCCAGCTCAAACTCGGCAGGACCTGATAGCAATCAGCCCCAGCATTTT.

This clone turned up a few times. The chain carries TRBV27 and TRBJ2-7; 9 bases agree with TRBD1. V trimming: 5 bases; J trimming: 6 bases; junction bases outside the gene matches: 8. CDR3 length: 14 residues. Germline-derived CDR1 and CDR2 are MNHEY and SMNVEV (reference sequence). DNA of the CDR3: TGTGCCAGCAGTCCCGCCGGGACAGGGTTCGAGCAGTACTTC. Protein sequence: CASSPAGTGFEQYF.

This clone was found once. The gene calls are TRBV15 and TRBJ2-1, with D perhaps assigned TRBD1 or TRBD2 (5 bases each). Germline loops: CDR1 LNHNV, CDR2 YYDKDF (reference sequence). This CDR3 has 21 amino acids. Trimming cost V 0 bases and J 0 bases, with 24 bases left between them. The DNA of the CDR3 is TGTGCCACCAGCAGAGATGTAGGTGGGGGACCATCCCCAAGCTCCTACAATGAGCAGTTCTTC. Its translation: CATSRDVGGGPSPSSYNEQFF. The entire variable domain, with the rest obtained from reference TRBV15 and TRBJ2-1, is as follows: DAMVIQNPRYQVTQFGKPVTLSCSQTLNHNVMYWYQQKSSQAPKLLFHYYDKDFNNEADTPDNFQSRRPNTSFCFLDIRSPGLGDTAMYLCATSRDVGGGPSPSSYNEQFFGPGTRLTVL.

This sequence joins TRBV6-1 and TRBJ2-7, with D tentatively TRBD1 (5 bases). The CDR3 is 15 residues long. V was trimmed by 3 bases and J by 5 bases, leaving 17 bases between them. The germline CDR1 and CDR2 sequences are MNHNS and SASEGT. DNA of the CDR3: TGTGCCAGCAGTGACCCTGGACAAAGCCCCCACGAGCAGTACTTC. Amino acids: CASSDPGQSPHEQYF.

V gene TRBV6-2 or TRBV6-3 combines with J gene TRBJ2-7, with no clear D. Trimming left V 6 bases short and J 0 bases short, with 15 bases between. CDR1 and CDR2 from the germline V gene are MNHEY and SVGEGT. CDR3 length: 15 residues. CDR3 DNA sequence: TGTGCCAGCAGCCCTGACACCGATAGCTCCTACGAGCAGTACTTC. Its protein is CASSPDTDSSYEQYF.

This sequence joins TRBV7-8 and TRBJ1-5, with D perhaps matching TRBD1 (6 bases). The CDR3 sequence is 16 residues long. Germline values: CDR1 SGHVS, CDR2 FQNEAQ. V lost 5 bases and J lost 2, with 16 bases in between. The CDR3 nucleotides are TGTGCCAGCAGCCATTCGGGGGGGCATGGCAATCAGCCCCAGCATTTT. It yields the protein CASSHSGGHGNQPQHF. The variable domain in full, completed from reference TRBV7-8 and TRBJ1-5, reads GAGVSQSPRYKVAKRGQDVALRCDPISGHVSLFWYQQALGQGPEFLTYFQNEAQLDKSGLPSDRFFAERPEGSVSTLKIQRTQQEDSAVYLCASSHSGGHGNQPQHFGDGTRLSIL.

This clone was detected ten times or more. The rearrangement joins TRBV5-4 to TRBJ2-3; 7 bases line up with TRBD1. The CDR3 is 16 amino acids. Per the germline V gene, CDR1 is SGHNT and CDR2 is YYREEE (reference sequence). V was pared by 3 bases and J by 0 bases, with 7 bases of the junction left unmatched. The CDR3 region has the DNA TGTGCCAGCAGCTACCTACAGGGGCCTAGCACAGATACGCAGTATTTT. It encodes CASSYLQGPSTDTQYF.

The V call is TRBV11-2, the J call TRBJ1-1; D unclear. The CDR3 sequence is 12 residues long. The germline gives CDR1 SGHAT, CDR2 FQNNGV. Trimming pared 6 bases from V and 5 bases from J, leaving 10 bases between. CDR3 residues: CASSFGRTEAFF. The CDR3 bases are TGTGCCAGCAGTTTCGGTCGGACTGAAGCTTTCTTT.

J is TRBJ1-4 and V is TRBV6-5; D may be TRBD1 (6 bases). The V end was cut by 6 bases, the J end by 5 bases, with 13 bases between. The CDR3 has 14 residues. Germline V gene lookup returns CDR1 MNHEY and CDR2 SVGAGI. CDR3 nucleotide sequence: TGTGCCAGCAGACCGGACGGACAGAATGAAAAACTGTTTTTT. Protein sequence: CASRPDGQNEKLFF.

This chain uses TRBV19 with TRBJ1-1; D remains ambiguous. The germline V and J ends were trimmed by 5 bases and 1 base, with 11 bases remaining between them. The length of the CDR3 is 14 residues. Per the germline V gene, CDR1 is LNHDA and CDR2 is SQIVND (reference sequence). CDR3 sequence reads: CASSSFTENTEAFF. Written as DNA, the CDR3 is TGTGCCAGTAGTTCCTTTACCGAGAACACTGAAGCTTTCTTT.